These T cell receptor beta chains were read from a single sample in a study of shared clonotypes between healthy human individuals. Measured with immunoSEQ multiplex PCR; TCRdb has only the in-frame clones, and not every one. The table has roughly 2,000,000 clones, roughly 94% seen once. Material for sequencing was naive CD8+ T cells sorted from blood. The receptors were sampled from a man younger than 35 in good health. CDR3s leave out the opening cysteine and the closing phenylalanine or tryptophan.

V,CDR3
TRBV6-5,ASRYPGISYEQY
TRBV6-5,ASSPDRFNYGYT
TRBV11-2,ASSLELQGEQF
TRBV13,ASSLERSGNLNNEQF
TRBV27,ASSPLTGLDEQY
TRBV7-9,ASSLTFQGSSEAF
TRBV2,ASSEGQVAYEQY
TRBV7-9,ASSLVTSGMFTDTQY
TRBV6-1,ASSEGRANSPLH
TRBV5-4,ASSPGQGTDTQY
TRBV11-2,ASSLVFNEQF
TRBV7-9,ASSLGAGNGYT
TRBV28,ASSTSGVHGYT
TRBV6-5,ASSYSGPGSPLH
TRBV7-9,ASSLAQGRDYEQY
TRBV15,ATSRDEWAGGEKLF
TRBV7-8,ASSTRTSTPYEQY
TRBV2,ASSETGFDEQY
TRBV10-1,ASSESGGPFQTGELF
TRBV5-4,ASSHSRLTEAF
TRBV7-8,ASSFELAGGSPDTQY
TRBV5-6,ASSGTGQGASEQF
TRBV9,ASSAIQGDSPLH
TRBV7-9,ASSLVRDGQFNT
TRBV6-6,ASSATSYEQY